This T cell receptor (beta chain) was obtained from a study of CD8 T cells in ankylosing spondylitis. Broader study findings: The clones that were linked to disease were reported to be significantly enriched in matched synovial fluid samples from ankylosing spondylitis patients. Researchers report that disease-linked clones proved CD8+ and relatively rare in peripheral blood. Characteristic of ankylosing spondylitis blood, it appeared, was a TCR beta motif comprising about eight highly homologous variants.

Preparation of TCR beta libraries was done by quantitative 5'-RACE with molecular barcodes. TCRdb itself ran the 5' RACE reads through MiXCR, one entry per CDR3 protein. This table holds more than 250,000 distinct CDR3 sequences, 11% found once. Concerning this clonotype itself: Its antigen is not identified.

The sample comprised blood, either unsorted or a sorted T cell fraction (not recorded which). This sequence was found in a female donor with ankylosing spondylitis or in good health (not recorded which).

CDR3 DNA: TGTGCCAGCAGTTTATCGATTTTGGGTTTGTATTACAATGAGCAGTTCTTC. This codes for CASSLSILGLYYNEQFF. The chain uses TRBV27 and TRBJ2-1; D call uncertain. V shed 0 bases and J shed 4 bases, with 16 bases lying between them. Germline CDR1 is MNHEY and CDR2 is SMNVEV (reference sequence). The length of the CDR3 is 17 residues.